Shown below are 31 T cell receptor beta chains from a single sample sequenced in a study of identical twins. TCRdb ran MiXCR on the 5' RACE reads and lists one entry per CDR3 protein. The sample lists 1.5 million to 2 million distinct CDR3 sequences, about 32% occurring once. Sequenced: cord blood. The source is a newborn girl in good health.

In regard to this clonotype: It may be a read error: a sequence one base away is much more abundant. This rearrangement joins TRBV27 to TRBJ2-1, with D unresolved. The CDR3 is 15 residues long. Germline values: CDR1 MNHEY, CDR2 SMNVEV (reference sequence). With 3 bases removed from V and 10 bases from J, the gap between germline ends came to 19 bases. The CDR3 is CASSFSRKSSYEQFF. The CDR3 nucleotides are TGTGCCAGCAGTTTTTCTCGCAAGAGCTCCTACGAGCAGTTCTTC.

CDR3 nucleotide sequence: TGCGCCAGCAGCCTGATCCCGGGACAGGGGGCAGCTTTCTTT. It is translated as CASSLIPGQGAAFF. The chain employs TRBV4-1 and TRBJ1-1; 12 nucleotides agree with TRBD1. This CDR3 contains 14 residues. V lost 4 bases, J lost 10 bases, and 7 bases stayed unmatched. CDR1 is MGHRA and CDR2 is YSYEKL in the germline V gene.

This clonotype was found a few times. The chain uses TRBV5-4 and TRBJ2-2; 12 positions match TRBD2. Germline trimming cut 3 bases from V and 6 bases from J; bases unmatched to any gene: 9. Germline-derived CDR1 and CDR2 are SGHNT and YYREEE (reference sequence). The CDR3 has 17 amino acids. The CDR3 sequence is CASSSPSGGAKSGELFF. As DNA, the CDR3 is TGTGCCAGCAGCTCCCCTAGCGGGGGGGCCAAATCCGGGGAGCTGTTTTTT.

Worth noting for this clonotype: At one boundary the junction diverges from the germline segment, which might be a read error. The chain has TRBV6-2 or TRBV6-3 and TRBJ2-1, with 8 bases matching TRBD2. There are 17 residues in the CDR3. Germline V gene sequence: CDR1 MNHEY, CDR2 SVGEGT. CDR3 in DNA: TGTGCCAGCAGTGGACCCCACGGGAGGGCAACCTACAATGAGCGGTTCTTC. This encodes CASSGPHGRATYNERFF.

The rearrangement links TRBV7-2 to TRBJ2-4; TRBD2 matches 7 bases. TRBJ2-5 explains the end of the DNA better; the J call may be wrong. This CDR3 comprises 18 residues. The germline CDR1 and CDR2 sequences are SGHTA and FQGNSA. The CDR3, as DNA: TGTGCCAGCAGCACAGGACTCTTTGCGGGGGTCATCCAAGAGACCCAGTACTTC. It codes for CASSTGLFAGVIQETQYF.

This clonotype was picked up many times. CDR3 sequence reads: CASSRMNEQYF. DNA for the CDR3: TGTGCCAGCAGCCGCATGAACGAGCAGTACTTC. This chain connects TRBV6-6 to TRBJ2-7; D gene uncertain. CDR3 length: 11 amino acids. V was pared by 6 bases and J by 5 bases, with 8 bases between. CDR1 MNHNY and CDR2 SVGAGI come from the germline V gene (reference sequence).

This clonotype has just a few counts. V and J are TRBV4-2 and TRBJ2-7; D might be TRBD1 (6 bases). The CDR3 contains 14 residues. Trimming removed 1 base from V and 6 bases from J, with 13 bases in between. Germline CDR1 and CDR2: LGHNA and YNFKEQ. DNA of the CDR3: TGTGCCAGCAGCCAAGCCCGGCGCAGGGGCGAGCAGTACTTC. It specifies CASSQARRRGEQYF.

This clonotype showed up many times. The CDR3 DNA is TGTGCCAGCAGGACAGGCTCCTACGAGCAGTACTTC. Protein: CASRTGSYEQYF. The V gene is TRBV12-3 or TRBV12-4, the J gene TRBJ2-7; tentative D call: TRBD1 (6 bases). The CDR3 has 12 residues. V was clipped by 6 bases and J by 0 bases, with 6 bases between them.

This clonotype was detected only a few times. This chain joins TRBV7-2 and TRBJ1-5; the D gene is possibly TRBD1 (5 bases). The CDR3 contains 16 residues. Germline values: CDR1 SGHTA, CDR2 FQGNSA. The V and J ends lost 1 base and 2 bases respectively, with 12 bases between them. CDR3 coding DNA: TGTGCCAGCAGCTTAGTCAGCGGAGGGGGCAATCAGCCCCAGCATTTT. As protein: CASSLVSGGGNQPQHF. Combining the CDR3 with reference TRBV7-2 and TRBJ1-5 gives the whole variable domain GAGVSQSPSNKVTEKGKDVELRCDPISGHTALYWYRQSLGQGLEFLIYFQGNSAPDKSGLPSDRFSAERTGGSVSTLTIQRTQQEDSAVYLCASSLVSGGGNQPQHFGDGTRLSIL.

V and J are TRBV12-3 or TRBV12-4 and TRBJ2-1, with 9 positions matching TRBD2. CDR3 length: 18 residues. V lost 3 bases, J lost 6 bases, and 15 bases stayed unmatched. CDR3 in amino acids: CASSFRKGIAGDPNEQFF. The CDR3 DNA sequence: TGTGCCAGCAGTTTTCGGAAGGGGATAGCGGGGGACCCCAATGAGCAGTTCTTC.

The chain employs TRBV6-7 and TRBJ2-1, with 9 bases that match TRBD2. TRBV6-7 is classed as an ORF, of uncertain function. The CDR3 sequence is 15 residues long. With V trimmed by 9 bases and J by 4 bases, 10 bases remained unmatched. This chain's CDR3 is CASSATSGKYNEQFF. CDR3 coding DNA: TGTGCCAGTAGCGCGACTAGCGGAAAATACAATGAGCAGTTCTTC.

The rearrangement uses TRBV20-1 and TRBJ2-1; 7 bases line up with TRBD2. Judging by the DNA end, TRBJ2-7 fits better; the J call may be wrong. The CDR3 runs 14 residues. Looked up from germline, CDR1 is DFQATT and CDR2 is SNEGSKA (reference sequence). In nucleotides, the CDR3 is TGCAGTGCTAGAGAGGGGGGGAACTACAATGAGCAGTACTTC. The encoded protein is CSAREGGNYNEQYF.

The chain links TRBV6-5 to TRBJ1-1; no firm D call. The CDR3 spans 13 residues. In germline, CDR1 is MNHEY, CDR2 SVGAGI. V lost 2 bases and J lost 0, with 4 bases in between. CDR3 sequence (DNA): TGTGCCAGCAGTTACAAGCTGAACACTGAAGCTTTCTTT. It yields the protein CASSYKLNTEAFF.

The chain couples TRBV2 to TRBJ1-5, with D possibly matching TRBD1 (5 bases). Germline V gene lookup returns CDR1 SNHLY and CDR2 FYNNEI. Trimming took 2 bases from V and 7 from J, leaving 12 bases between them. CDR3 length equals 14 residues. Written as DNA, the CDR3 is TGTGCCAGCAGTGAACTTGAGGGGTTCCAGCCCCAGCATTTT. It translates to CASSELEGFQPQHF.

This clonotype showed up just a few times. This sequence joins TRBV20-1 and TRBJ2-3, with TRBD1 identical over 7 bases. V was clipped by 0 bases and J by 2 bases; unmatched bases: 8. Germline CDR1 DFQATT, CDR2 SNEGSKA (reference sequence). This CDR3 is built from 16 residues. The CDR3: CSARDWSGQFTDTQYF. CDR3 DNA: TGCAGTGCTAGAGATTGGTCGGGACAGTTCACAGATACGCAGTATTTT.

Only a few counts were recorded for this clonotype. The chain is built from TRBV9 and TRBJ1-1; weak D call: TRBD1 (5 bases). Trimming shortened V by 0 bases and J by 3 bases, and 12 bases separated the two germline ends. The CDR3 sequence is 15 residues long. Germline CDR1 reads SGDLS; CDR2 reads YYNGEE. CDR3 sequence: CASSVGNRDHTEAFF. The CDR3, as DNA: TGTGCCAGCAGCGTAGGGAATAGGGACCACACTGAAGCTTTCTTT.

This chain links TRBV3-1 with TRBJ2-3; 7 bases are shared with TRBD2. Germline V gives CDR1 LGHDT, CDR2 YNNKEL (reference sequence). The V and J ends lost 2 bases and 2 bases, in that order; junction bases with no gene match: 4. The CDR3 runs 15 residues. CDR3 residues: CASSQRLAVTDTQYF. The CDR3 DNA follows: TGTGCCAGCAGCCAACGGCTAGCGGTCACAGATACGCAGTATTTT.

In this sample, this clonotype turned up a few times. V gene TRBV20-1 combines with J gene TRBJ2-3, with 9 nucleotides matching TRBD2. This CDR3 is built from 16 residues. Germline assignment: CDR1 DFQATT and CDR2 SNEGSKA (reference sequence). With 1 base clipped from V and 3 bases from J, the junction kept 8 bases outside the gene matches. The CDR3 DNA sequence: TGCAGTGCTAGAGTACCTCTTAGCGGGAGAACAGATACGCAGTATTTT. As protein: CSARVPLSGRTDTQYF.

CDR3 protein: CASSFGFQGNQPQHF. CDR3 DNA sequence: TGTGCCAGCAGTTTCGGGTTCCAGGGGAATCAGCCCCAGCATTTT. The genes are TRBV12-3 or TRBV12-4 and TRBJ1-5, with a possible D match to TRBD1 (6 bases). Trimming removed 3 bases from V and 4 bases from J, with 13 bases in between. The CDR3 contains 15 residues.

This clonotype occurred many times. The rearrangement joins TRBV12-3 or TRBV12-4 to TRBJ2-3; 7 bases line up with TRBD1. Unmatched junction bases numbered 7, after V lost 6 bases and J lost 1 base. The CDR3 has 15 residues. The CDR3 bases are TGTGCCAGCAGCCCAGGACAGGTCCGCACAGATACGCAGTATTTT. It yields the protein CASSPGQVRTDTQYF.

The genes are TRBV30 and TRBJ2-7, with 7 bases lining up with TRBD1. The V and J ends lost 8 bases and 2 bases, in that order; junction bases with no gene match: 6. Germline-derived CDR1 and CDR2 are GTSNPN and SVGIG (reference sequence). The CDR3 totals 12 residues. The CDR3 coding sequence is TGTGCCCAGGGGGACAAACCCTACGAGCAGTACTTC. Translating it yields CAQGDKPYEQYF.

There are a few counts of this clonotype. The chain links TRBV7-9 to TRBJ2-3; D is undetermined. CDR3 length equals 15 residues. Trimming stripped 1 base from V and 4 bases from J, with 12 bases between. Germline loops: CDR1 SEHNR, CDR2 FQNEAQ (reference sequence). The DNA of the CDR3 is TGTGCCAGCAGCTTAGTCCCGCGCCGCCCAGATACGCAGTATTTT. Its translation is CASSLVPRRPDTQYF.

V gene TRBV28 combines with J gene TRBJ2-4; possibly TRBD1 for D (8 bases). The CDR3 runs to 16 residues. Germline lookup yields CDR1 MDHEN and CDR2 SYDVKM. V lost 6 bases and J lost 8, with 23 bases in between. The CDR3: CASRNRGGRLGDIQYF. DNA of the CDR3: TGTGCCAGCAGGAACAGGGGGGGACGCCTGGGGGACATTCAGTACTTC.

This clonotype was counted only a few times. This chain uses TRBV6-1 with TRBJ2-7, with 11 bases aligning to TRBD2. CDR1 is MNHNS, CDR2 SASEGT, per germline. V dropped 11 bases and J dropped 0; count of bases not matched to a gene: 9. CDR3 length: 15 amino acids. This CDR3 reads CAGTKGLAASYEQYF. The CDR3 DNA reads TGTGCCGGGACGAAGGGACTAGCGGCCTCCTACGAGCAGTACTTC.

DNA for the CDR3: TGTGCCAGCAGCTTAGCGGGTAGGGAAGAGAATGAGCAGTACTTC. It yields the protein CASSLAGREENEQYF. V is TRBV7-2 and J is TRBJ2-5; D gene uncertain. The CDR3 has 15 amino acids. V lost 0 bases, J lost 11 bases, and 19 bases lay in between. Germline values: CDR1 SGHTA, CDR2 FQGNSA.

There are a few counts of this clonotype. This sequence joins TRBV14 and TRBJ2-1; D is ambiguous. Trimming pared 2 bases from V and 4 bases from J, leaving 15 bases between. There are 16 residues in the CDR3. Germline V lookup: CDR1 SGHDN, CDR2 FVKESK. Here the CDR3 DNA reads TGTGCCAGCAGCCAAACGTATAAGCGATTATACAATGAGCAGTTCTTC. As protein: CASSQTYKRLYNEQFF.

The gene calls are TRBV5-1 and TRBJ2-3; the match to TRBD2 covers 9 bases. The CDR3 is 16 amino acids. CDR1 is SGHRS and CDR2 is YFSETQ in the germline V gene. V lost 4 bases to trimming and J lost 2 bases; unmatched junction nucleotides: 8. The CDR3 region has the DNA TGCGCCAGCAGCGCTAGCGGGAACACGTACACAGATACGCAGTATTTT. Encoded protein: CASSASGNTYTDTQYF.

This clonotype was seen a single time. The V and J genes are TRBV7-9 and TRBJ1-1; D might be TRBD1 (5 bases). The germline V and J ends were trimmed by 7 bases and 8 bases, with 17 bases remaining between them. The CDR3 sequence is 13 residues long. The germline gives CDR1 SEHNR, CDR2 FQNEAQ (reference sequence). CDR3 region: CASTWRARAEAFF. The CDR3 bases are TGTGCCAGCACTTGGCGGGCCAGGGCGGAAGCTTTCTTT.

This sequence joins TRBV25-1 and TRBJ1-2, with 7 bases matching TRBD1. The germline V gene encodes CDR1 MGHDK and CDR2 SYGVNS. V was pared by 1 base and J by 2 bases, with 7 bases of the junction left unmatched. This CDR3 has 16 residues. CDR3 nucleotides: TGTGCCAGCAGTGAATCTCACGACAGGGCGAACTATGGCTACACCTTC. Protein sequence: CASSESHDRANYGYTF.

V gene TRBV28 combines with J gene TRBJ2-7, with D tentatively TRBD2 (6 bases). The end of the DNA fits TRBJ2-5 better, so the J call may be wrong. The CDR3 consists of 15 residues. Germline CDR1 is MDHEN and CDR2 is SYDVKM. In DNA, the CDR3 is TGTGCCAGCAGTGCGGGACCTGAATCCTGGGGGACCCAGTACTTC. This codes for CASSAGPESWGTQYF.

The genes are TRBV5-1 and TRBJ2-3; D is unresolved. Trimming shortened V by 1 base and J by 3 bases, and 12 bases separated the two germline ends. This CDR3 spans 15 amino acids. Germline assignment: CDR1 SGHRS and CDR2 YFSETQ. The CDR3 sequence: CASSLKRIETDTQYF. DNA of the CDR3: TGCGCCAGCAGCTTGAAGCGAATAGAAACAGATACGCAGTATTTT.